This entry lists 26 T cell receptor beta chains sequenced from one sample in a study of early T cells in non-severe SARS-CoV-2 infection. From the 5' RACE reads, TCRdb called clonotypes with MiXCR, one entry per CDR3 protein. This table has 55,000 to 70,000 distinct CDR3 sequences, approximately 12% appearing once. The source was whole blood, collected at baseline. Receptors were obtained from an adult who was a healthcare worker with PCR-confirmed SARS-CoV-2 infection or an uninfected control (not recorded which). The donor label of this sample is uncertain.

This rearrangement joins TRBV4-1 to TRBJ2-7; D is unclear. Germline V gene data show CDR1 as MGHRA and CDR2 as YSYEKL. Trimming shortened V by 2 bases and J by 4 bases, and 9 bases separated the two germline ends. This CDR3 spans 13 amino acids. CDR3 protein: CASSQHRKYEQYV. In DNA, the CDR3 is TGCGCCAGCAGCCAACACAGAAAATACGAGCAGTACGTC.

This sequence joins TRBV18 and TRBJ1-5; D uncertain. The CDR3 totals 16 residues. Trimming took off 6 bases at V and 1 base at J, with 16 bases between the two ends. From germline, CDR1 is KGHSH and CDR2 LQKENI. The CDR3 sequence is CASSRGTQESNQPQHF. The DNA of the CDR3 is TGTGCCAGCTCGCGTGGCACTCAGGAGAGCAATCAGCCCCAGCATTTT.

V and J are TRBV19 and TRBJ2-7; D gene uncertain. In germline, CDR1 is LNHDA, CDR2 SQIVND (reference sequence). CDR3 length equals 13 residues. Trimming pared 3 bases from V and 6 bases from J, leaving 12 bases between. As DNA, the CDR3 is TGTGCCAGTAGTATGGTCCTGGCAGGCGAGCAGTACGTC. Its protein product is CASSMVLAGEQYV.

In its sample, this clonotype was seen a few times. The CDR3 DNA follows: TGTGCCACCAGCACCCGGGACAGGGTCTTGGAAAAACTGTTTTTT. Translation: CATSTRDRVLEKLFF. The chain combines TRBV15 with TRBJ1-4; 9 positions match TRBD1. The CDR3 extends over 15 amino acids. Germline V gene lookup returns CDR1 LNHNV and CDR2 YYDKDF (reference sequence). V lost 4 bases, J lost 8 bases, and 8 bases stayed unmatched.

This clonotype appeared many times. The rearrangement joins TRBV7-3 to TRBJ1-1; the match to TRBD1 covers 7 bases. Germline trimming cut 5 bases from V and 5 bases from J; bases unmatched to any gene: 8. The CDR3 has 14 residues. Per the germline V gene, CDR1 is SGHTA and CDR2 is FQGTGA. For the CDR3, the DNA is TGTGCCAGCAGCACATCAGGGGGTCGGACTGAAGCTTTCTTT. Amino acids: CASSTSGGRTEAFF.

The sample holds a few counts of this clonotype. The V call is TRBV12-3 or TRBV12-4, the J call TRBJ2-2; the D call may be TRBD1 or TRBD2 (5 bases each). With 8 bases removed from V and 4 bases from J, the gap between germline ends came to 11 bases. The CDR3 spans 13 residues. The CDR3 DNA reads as TGTGCCAGCCGAACGGGGCCCACCGGGGAGCTGTTTTTT. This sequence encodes CASRTGPTGELFF.

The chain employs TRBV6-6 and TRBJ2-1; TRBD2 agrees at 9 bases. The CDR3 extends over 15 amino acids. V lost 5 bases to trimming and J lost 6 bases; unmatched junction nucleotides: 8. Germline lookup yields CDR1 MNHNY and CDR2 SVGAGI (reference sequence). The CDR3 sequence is CASSPGLALGNEQFF. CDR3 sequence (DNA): TGTGCCAGCAGTCCGGGACTAGCACTGGGCAATGAGCAGTTCTTC.

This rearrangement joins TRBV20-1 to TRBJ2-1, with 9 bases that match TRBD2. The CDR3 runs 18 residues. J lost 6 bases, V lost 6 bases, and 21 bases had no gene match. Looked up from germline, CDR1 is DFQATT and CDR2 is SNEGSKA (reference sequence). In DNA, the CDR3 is TGCAGTGCCGCCCAGTGGGGAATGGCGGCGGGGGGGCTCAATGAGCAGTTCTTC. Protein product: CSAAQWGMAAGGLNEQFF.

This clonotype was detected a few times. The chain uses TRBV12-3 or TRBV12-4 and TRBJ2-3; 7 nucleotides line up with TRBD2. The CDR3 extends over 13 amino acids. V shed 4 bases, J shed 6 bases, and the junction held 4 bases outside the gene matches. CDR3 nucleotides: TGTGCCAGCAGTTCTAATAGCGGGGATACGCAGTATTTT. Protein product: CASSSNSGDTQYF.

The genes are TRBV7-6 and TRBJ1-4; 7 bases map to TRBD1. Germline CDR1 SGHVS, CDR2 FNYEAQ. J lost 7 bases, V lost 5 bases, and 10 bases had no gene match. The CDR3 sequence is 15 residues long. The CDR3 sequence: CASSPSARGVEKLFF. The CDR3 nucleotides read TGTGCCAGCAGCCCAAGTGCCAGGGGGGTTGAAAAACTGTTTTTT.

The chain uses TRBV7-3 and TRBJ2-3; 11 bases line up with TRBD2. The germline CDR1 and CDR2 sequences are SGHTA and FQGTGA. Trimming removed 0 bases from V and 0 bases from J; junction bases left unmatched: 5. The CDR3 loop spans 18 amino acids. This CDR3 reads CASSLTGTSGLSTDTQYF. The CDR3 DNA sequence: TGTGCCAGCAGCTTAACCGGGACTAGCGGCCTGAGCACAGATACGCAGTATTTT.

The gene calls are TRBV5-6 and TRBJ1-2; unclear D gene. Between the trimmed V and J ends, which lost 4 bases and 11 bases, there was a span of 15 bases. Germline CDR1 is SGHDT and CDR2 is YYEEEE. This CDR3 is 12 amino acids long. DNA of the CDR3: TGTGCCAGCAGCACGGGCCCCATTCGGTACACCTTC. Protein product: CASSTGPIRYTF.

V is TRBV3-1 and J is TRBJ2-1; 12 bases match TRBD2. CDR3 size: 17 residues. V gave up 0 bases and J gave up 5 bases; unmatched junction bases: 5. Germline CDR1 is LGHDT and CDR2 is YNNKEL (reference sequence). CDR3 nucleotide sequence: TGTGCCAGCAGCCAAGATAATGGACTAGCGGGGAACAATGAGCAGTTCTTC. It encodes CASSQDNGLAGNNEQFF.

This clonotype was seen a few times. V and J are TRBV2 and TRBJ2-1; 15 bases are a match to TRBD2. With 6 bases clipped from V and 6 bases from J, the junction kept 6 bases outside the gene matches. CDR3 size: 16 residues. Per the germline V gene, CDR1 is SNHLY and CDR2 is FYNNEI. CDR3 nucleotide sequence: TGTGCCAGCAGAAGGGGACTAGCGGGGGGTCTCAATGAGCAGTTCTTC. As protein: CASRRGLAGGLNEQFF.

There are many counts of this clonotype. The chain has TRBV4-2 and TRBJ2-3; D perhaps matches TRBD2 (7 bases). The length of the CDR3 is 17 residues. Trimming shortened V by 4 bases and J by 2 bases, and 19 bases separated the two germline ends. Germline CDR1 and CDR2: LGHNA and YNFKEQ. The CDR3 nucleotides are TGTGCCAGCAGCCTCACCGTAGGGGGGGGTGTCACAGATACGCAGTATTTT. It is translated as CASSLTVGGGVTDTQYF.

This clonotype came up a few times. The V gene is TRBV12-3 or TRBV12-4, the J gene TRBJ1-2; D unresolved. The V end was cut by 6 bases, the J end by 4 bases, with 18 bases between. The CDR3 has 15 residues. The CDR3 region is CASRPPPGAGYGYTF. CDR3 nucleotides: TGTGCCAGCAGACCTCCACCTGGCGCGGGCTATGGCTACACCTTC.

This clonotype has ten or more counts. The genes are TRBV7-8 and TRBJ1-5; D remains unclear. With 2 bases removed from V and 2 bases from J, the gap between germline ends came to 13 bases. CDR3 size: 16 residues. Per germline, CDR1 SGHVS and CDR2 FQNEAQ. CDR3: CASSLRGPRGNQPQHF. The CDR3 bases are TGTGCCAGCAGCTTACGCGGACCTCGCGGCAATCAGCCCCAGCATTTT.

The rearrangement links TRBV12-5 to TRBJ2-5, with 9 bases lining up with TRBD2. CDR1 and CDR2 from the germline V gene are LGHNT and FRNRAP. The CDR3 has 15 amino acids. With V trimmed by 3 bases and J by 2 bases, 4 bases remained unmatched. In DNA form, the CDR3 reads TGTGCTAGTGGTTTTGGCGGGGGGGGACAAGAGACCCAGTACTTC. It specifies CASGFGGGGQETQYF.

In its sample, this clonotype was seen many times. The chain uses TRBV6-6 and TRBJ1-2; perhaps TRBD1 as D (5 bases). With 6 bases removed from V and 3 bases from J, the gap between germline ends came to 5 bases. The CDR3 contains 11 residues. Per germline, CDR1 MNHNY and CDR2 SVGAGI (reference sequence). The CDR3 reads CASRTDYGYTF. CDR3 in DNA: TGTGCCAGCAGGACAGACTATGGCTACACCTTC.

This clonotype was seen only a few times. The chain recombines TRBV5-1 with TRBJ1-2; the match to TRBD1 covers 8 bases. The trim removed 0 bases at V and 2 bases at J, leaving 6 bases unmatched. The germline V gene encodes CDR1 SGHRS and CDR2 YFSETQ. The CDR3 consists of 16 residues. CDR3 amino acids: CASSLGQGTSNYGYTF. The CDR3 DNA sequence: TGCGCCAGCAGCTTGGGACAGGGGACCTCCAACTATGGCTACACCTTC.

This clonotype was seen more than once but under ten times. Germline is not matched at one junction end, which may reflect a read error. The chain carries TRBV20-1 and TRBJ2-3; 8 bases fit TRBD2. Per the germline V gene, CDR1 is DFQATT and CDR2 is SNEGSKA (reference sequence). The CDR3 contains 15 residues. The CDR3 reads CSAPGLAGGADTQFF. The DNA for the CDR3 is TGCAGTGCTCCAGGGCTAGCGGGCGGCGCAGATACGCAGTTTTTT.

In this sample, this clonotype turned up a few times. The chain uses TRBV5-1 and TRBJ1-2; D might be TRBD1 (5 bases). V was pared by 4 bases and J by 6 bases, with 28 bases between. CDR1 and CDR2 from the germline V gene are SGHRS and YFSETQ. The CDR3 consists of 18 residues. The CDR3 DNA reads TGCGCCAGCAGCCCTTCCGGGACTGGCCCTTCACGCAGGAATGGCTACACCTTC. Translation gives CASSPSGTGPSRRNGYTF.

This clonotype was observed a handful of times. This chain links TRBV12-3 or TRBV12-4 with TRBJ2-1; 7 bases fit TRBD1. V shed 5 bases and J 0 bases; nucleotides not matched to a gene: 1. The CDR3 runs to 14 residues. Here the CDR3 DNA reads TGTGCCAGCAGTCCAGGGGGCTCCTACAATGAGCAGTTCTTC. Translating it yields CASSPGGSYNEQFF.

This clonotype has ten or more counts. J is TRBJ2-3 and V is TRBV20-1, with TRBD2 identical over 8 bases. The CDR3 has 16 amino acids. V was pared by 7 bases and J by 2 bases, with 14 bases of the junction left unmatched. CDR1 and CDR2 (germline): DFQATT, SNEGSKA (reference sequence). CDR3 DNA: TGCAGTGTTAGGGGAGGAGCGGGGGCGACCACAGATACGCAGTATTTT. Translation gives CSVRGGAGATTDTQYF.

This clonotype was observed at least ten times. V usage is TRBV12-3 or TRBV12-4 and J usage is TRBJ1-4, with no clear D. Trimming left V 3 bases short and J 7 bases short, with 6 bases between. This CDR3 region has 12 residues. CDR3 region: CASSFSFEKLFF. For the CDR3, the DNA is TGTGCCAGCAGTTTTAGTTTTGAAAAACTGTTTTTT.

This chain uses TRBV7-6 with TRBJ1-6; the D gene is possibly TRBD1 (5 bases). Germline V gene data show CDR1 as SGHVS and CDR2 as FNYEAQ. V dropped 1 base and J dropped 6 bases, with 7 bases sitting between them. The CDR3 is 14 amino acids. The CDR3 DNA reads TGTGCCAGCAGCTTAGGACAGACTAATTCACCCCTCCACTTT. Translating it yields CASSLGQTNSPLHF.